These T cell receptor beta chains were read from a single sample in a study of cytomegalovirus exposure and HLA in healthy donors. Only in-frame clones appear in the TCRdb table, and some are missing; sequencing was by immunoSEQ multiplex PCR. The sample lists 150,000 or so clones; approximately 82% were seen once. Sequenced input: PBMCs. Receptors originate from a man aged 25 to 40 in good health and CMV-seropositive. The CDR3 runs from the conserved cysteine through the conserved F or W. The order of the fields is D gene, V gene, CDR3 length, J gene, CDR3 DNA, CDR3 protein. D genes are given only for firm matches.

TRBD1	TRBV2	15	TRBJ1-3	TGTGCCAGCACTCCAGGGACAGGGCCCGGAAACACCATATATTTT	CASTPGTGPGNTIYF
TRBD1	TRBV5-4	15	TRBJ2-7	TGTGCCAGCAGCCGAAGGGGACAGGGTACCTACGAGCAGTACTTC	CASSRRGQGTYEQYF
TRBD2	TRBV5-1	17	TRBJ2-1	TGCGCCAGCAGTAGGGCACCCGGGGGGGGGTCTTCCAATGAGCAGTTCTTC	CASSRAPGGGSSNEQFF
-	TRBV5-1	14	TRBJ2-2	TGCGCCAGCAGCTTAGCGGTCAACACCGGGGAGCTGTTTTTT	CASSLAVNTGELFF
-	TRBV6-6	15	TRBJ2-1	TGTGCCAGCAGGACTTCGATGGAGCTCAGCAATGAGCAGTTCTTC	CASRTSMELSNEQFF
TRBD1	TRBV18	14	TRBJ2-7	TGTGCCAGCTCACCAGGACAGGATGAATACGAGCAGTACTTC	CASSPGQDEYEQYF
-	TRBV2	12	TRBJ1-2	TGTGCCAGCAGTCTCGAAATGAGAGGCTACACCTTC	CASSLEMRGYTF
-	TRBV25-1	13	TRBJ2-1	TGTGCTAGCAGTGACCTAGCGACGGGCGAGCAGTTCTTC	CASSDLATGEQFF
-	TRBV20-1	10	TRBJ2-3	TGCAGTGCCCCTCGAGATACGCAGTATTTT	CSAPRDTQYF
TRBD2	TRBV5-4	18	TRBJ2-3	TGTGCCAGCAGCCCCGGACTAGCGGGGGGAGTGAGCACAGATACGCAGTATTTT	CASSPGLAGGVSTDTQYF
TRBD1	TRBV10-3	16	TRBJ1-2	TGTGCCATCAGTGAACTCGTGAGGGGGCCGGGACGGGGCTACACCTTC	CAISELVRGPGRGYTF
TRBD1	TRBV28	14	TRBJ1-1	TGTGCCAGCAGTTTCAGGGGGCAGAACACTGAAGCTTTCTTT	CASSFRGQNTEAFF
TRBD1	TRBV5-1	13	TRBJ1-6	TGCGCCAGCAGCCACGGACAGGAGTCTTTTCTCCACTTT	CASSHGQESFLHF
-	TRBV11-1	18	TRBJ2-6	TGTGCCAGCAGCTCTGGAGGCGGCGTTATTTCTGGGGCCAACGTCCTGACTTTC	CASSSGGGVISGANVLTF
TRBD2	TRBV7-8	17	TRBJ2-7	TGTGCCAGCAGCTTTACGGGGGGAGCGGTGCTTACCTACGAGCAGTACTTC	CASSFTGGAVLTYEQYF
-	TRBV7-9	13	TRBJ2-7	TGTGCCAGCAGCTTAGGCGTTGACAGATCTCAGTACTTC	CASSLGVDRSQYF
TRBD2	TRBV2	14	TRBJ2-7	TGTGCCAGCAGTGAAGCCGGGAGGACCTACGAGCAGTACTTC	CASSEAGRTYEQYF